The 22 T cell receptor beta chains below were found in one sample sequenced in a study of T cell responses to AZD1222 COVID-19 vaccine. The data were produced by immunoSEQ multiplex PCR, yet TCRdb's version contains in-frame clones alone and is incomplete. The sample contains nearly 110,000 clones, around nine tenths of which appear only once. The material was peripheral blood, obtained 28 days after the second AZD1222 dose. Receptor source: an adult who received the AZD1222 COVID-19 vaccine.

This chain joins TRBV3-1 (or the pseudogene TRBV3-2) and TRBJ2-5; 15 bases line up with TRBD2. The CDR3 extends over 17 amino acids. The V segment lost 1 base and the J segment 5 bases; nucleotides outside the gene matches: 5. In germline, CDR1 is LGHDT, CDR2 YNNKEL (reference sequence). The CDR3 is CASSQGGLAGGSETQYF. The CDR3 DNA sequence: TGTGCCAGCAGCCAAGGGGGACTAGCGGGGGGTTCTGAGACCCAGTACTTC.

The chain employs TRBV11-2 and TRBJ1-2; D is uncertain. The CDR3 runs 15 residues. Germline lookup yields CDR1 SGHAT and CDR2 FQNNGV. V gave up 1 base and J gave up 0 bases, with 9 bases separating them. In nucleotides, the CDR3 is TGTGCCAGCAGCTTAGTAGGCGTAGCTAACTATGGCTACACCTTC. Translated, it gives CASSLVGVANYGYTF.

V is TRBV7-9 and J is TRBJ1-4; D perhaps matches TRBD1 (5 bases). Germline CDR1 reads SEHNR; CDR2 reads FQNEAQ (reference sequence). Trimming shortened V by 1 base and J by 1 base, and 7 bases separated the two germline ends. This CDR3 has 15 amino acids. The CDR3 DNA is TGTGCCAGCAGCTTAGGAGACAGAACTAATGAAAAACTGTTTTTT. This codes for CASSLGDRTNEKLFF.

To note about this clone: The same CDR3 arises from other DNA sequences in this sample as well. J is TRBJ2-7 and V is TRBV3-1 (or the pseudogene TRBV3-2); TRBD1 aligns across 9 bases. The CDR3 sequence is 15 residues long. Germline lookup yields CDR1 LGHDT and CDR2 YNNKEL (reference sequence). The ends lost 1 base at V and 2 bases at J; junction bases unmatched: 3. CDR3 in DNA: TGTGCCAGCAGCCAAGGTACAGGGGGCCCCTACGAGCAGTACTTC. Its translation is CASSQGTGGPYEQYF.

This rearrangement joins TRBV27 to TRBJ1-5, with 9 bases that match TRBD1. The J segment lost 4 bases and the V segment lost 5 bases, leaving 6 bases of the junction unmatched. The CDR3 loop spans 15 amino acids. Germline V gene sequence: CDR1 MNHEY, CDR2 SMNVEV (reference sequence). The CDR3 sequence is CASSTDRGGNQPQHF. In nucleotides, the CDR3 is TGTGCCAGCAGTACGGACAGGGGAGGGAATCAGCCCCAGCATTTT.

This CDR3 is CASSRGAIYEQYF. In DNA, the CDR3 is TGTGCCAGCAGCCGGGGGGCCATTTACGAGCAGTACTTC. The V and J genes are TRBV7-9 and TRBJ2-7; D might be TRBD2 (7 bases). The V and J ends lost 5 bases and 4 bases respectively, with 12 bases between them. This CDR3 contains 13 residues. Germline assignment: CDR1 SEHNR and CDR2 FQNEAQ (reference sequence).

The genes are TRBV13 and TRBJ2-7; 7 nucleotides line up with TRBD1. CDR1 and CDR2 from the germline V gene are PRHDT and FYEKMQ (reference sequence). The length of the CDR3 is 15 residues. V shed 5 bases and J 5 bases; nucleotides not matched to a gene: 12. CDR3 sequence (DNA): TGTGCCAGCAGCACACGAGAGGGGGCCGTCGACGAGCAGTACTTC. It yields the protein CASSTREGAVDEQYF.

DNA for the CDR3: TGCGCCAGCAGCTTGCGGCTAAACGGGCAAGAGACCCAGTACTTC. It yields the protein CASSLRLNGQETQYF. The rearrangement links TRBV5-1 to TRBJ2-5; D is undetermined. This CDR3 is built from 15 residues. Germline V gene data show CDR1 as SGHRS and CDR2 as YFSETQ. Trimming removed 1 base from V and 2 bases from J, with 12 bases in between.

The gene calls are TRBV11-2 and TRBJ1-1; D remains ambiguous. V lost 1 base to trimming and J lost 1 base, with 7 bases between them. The germline CDR1 and CDR2 sequences are SGHAT and FQNNGV. The CDR3 sequence is 14 residues long. Written as DNA, the CDR3 is TGTGCCAGCAGCTTAGGGGCAGGGAACACTGAAGCTTTCTTT. Its translation: CASSLGAGNTEAFF.

The chain carries TRBV3-1 (or the pseudogene TRBV3-2) and TRBJ1-1; D ambiguous. The germline V gene encodes CDR1 LGHDT and CDR2 YNNKEL (reference sequence). The V gene lost 4 bases and the J gene lost 1 base, with 13 bases spanning the gap. This CDR3 region has 15 residues. The CDR3 protein is CASSPRSPENTEAFF. CDR3 in DNA: TGTGCCAGCAGCCCCCGCTCGCCGGAGAACACTGAAGCTTTCTTT.

V gene TRBV15 combines with J gene TRBJ2-5, with a possible D match to TRBD1 (5 bases). The CDR3 runs to 15 residues. The germline V gene encodes CDR1 LNHNV and CDR2 YYDKDF (reference sequence). The ends were cut back, 0 bases at V and 2 bases at J, with 10 bases in the middle. The CDR3 DNA follows: TGTGCCACCAGCAGAGATCAGGGCAGTCAAGAGACCCAGTACTTC. It translates to CATSRDQGSQETQYF.

V usage is TRBV5-1 and J usage is TRBJ2-5; D not certain. Germline V gene data show CDR1 as SGHRS and CDR2 as YFSETQ. Trimming took off 2 bases at V and 5 bases at J, with 16 bases between the two ends. The CDR3 consists of 15 residues. CDR3 sequence (DNA): TGCGCCAGCAGCTTAGGGCCCCCGTCCGATGAGACCCAGTACTTC. Amino acids: CASSLGPPSDETQYF.

The chain recombines TRBV13 with TRBJ1-6; 7 bases agree with TRBD1. CDR1 and CDR2 (germline): PRHDT, FYEKMQ (reference sequence). CDR3 length: 16 residues. After removal of 7 bases from V and 4 bases from J, the junction contained 10 bases not matched to a gene. CDR3: CASTQGGDRYNSPLHF. The CDR3 DNA sequence: TGTGCCAGCACCCAAGGAGGGGACAGATATAATTCACCCCTCCACTTT.

V gene TRBV7-2 combines with J gene TRBJ2-1; TRBD2 matches at 8 bases. The CDR3 covers 17 residues. Germline V CDR1 and CDR2: SGHTA, FQGNSA. V trimming: 0 bases; J trimming: 4 bases; junction bases outside the gene matches: 8. This CDR3 reads CASSLAPSGGPYNEQFF. The CDR3 DNA is TGTGCCAGCAGCTTAGCGCCAAGCGGGGGCCCATACAATGAGCAGTTCTTC.

This clone was found once. V is TRBV5-4 and J is TRBJ1-1; D might be TRBD1 (5 bases). Germline lookup yields CDR1 SGHNT and CDR2 YYREEE (reference sequence). V was trimmed by 2 bases and J by 6 bases, leaving 11 bases between them. The CDR3 length is 13 residues. The CDR3 bases are TGTGCCAGCAGCTTTGGGGGACGGGCTGAAGCTTTCTTT. This codes for CASSFGGRAEAFF.

Written as DNA, the CDR3 is TGTGCCAGCAGCGGCTACAATGAGCAGTTCTTC. It translates to CASSGYNEQFF. The chain uses TRBV21-1 and TRBJ2-1. TRBV21-1 is recorded as a pseudogene. The CDR3 runs 11 residues.

This chain uses TRBV5-1 with TRBJ1-1; possible D gene TRBD1, 5 bases. There are 14 residues in the CDR3. Trimming removed 0 bases from V and 1 base from J, with 7 bases in between. Germline values: CDR1 SGHRS, CDR2 YFSETQ. The CDR3 sequence: CASSLAGQNTEAFF. In nucleotides, the CDR3 is TGCGCCAGCAGCTTGGCCGGACAGAACACTGAAGCTTTCTTT.

This chain uses TRBV4-1 with TRBJ1-5, with 11 bases identical to TRBD1. From germline, CDR1 is MGHRA and CDR2 YSYEKL. V trimming: 1 base; J trimming: 4 bases; junction bases outside the gene matches: 3. The CDR3 contains 16 residues. DNA for the CDR3: TGCGCCAGCAGCCAAGTGGGACAGGGGGATAATCAGCCCCAGCATTTT. Residues: CASSQVGQGDNQPQHF.

This chain links TRBV7-9 with TRBJ2-2; 8 bases line up with TRBD2. V shed 5 bases and J 4 bases; nucleotides not matched to a gene: 6. Germline loops: CDR1 SEHNR, CDR2 FQNEAQ (reference sequence). The CDR3 consists of 15 residues. The CDR3, as DNA: TGTGCCAGCAGCGCCCCGGGGGGGGTCACCGGGGAGCTGTTTTTT. As protein: CASSAPGGVTGELFF. The variable domain in full, with the rest retrieved from reference TRBV7-9 and TRBJ2-2, is DTGVSQNPRHKITKRGQNVTFRCDPISEHNRLYWYRQTLGQGPEFLTYFQNEAQLEKSRLLSDRFSAERPKGSFSTLEIQRTEQGDSAMYLCASSAPGGVTGELFFGEGSRLTVL.

J is TRBJ1-1 and V is TRBV13; 9 bases align to TRBD1. Germline CDR1 PRHDT, CDR2 FYEKMQ (reference sequence). Trimming cost V 5 bases and J 5 bases; bases outside gene matches: 9. This CDR3 is built from 15 residues. In DNA form, the CDR3 reads TGTGCCAGCAGCCTCCTACAGGGGGCAGGGACTGAAGCTTTCTTT. As protein: CASSLLQGAGTEAFF.

This clone was detected only once. This chain joins TRBV7-2 and TRBJ2-4; 8 bases map to TRBD2. The CDR3 has 19 amino acids. Germline V gives CDR1 SGHTA, CDR2 FQGNSA. CDR3 in amino acids: CVGGGRRTPRPIGRNIQYF. The CDR3 nucleotides are TGTGTTGGGGGCGGGAGGAGGACTCCGAGACCAATAGGAAGAAACATTCAGTACTTC.

With regard to this clone: Other DNA sequences in the same sample also yield this CDR3. V gene TRBV2 combines with J gene TRBJ2-7; 9 nucleotides align to TRBD1. Trimming at V came to 6 bases and at J to 3 bases, leaving 6 bases not matched to a gene. The CDR3 loop spans 14 amino acids. Germline CDR1 is SNHLY and CDR2 is FYNNEI. This CDR3 is CASSEQGAGYEQYF. The CDR3 DNA reads as TGTGCCAGCAGCGAACAGGGGGCGGGCTACGAGCAGTACTTC.